The rows below give T cell receptor beta chains drawn from one sample of a study of glioma-infiltrating T cells after dendritic cell vaccination. Using immunoSEQ multiplex PCR, the repertoire was profiled, and TCRdb retains in-frame clones only, with some absent. The sample has about 99,000 clones; approximately 80% are singletons. This sample comprised blood, obtained after dendritic cell vaccination. These receptors all come from a human donor with glioblastoma. The CDR3 runs from the conserved cysteine through the conserved F or W. A D gene is named only where the DNA matches it firmly. Size is stated for part of the rows, as once, few or many counts, or as a class when the clone is expanded.

.	TRBV5-1	TRBJ2-3	.	TGCGCCAGCAGCATACCGACACCTAGCACAGATACGCAGTATTTT	CASSIPTPSTDTQYF
TRBD2	TRBV5-4	TRBJ2-1	.	TGTGCCAGCAGCTTGGAGTCCGGGCGGGGGGGATACAATGAGCAGTTCTTC	CASSLESGRGGYNEQFF
.	TRBV5-1	TRBJ2-1	.	TGCGCCAGCAGCTTAGGGATCGGGGGAGGATACAATGAGCAGTTCTTC	CASSLGIGGGYNEQFF
.	TRBV7-9	TRBJ1-1	.	TGTGCCAGCAGCTTAGGCGGGGCCCTGGGCACTGAAGCTTTCTTT	CASSLGGALGTEAFF
.	TRBV30	TRBJ1-3	.	TGTGCCTGGGGTGGGGAGGGCACCATATATTTT	CAWGGEGTIYF
.	TRBV19	TRBJ1-6	few	TGTGCCAGTACCGAGCGGGGGGGTGGATCACCCCTCCACTTT	CASTERGGGSPLHF
.	TRBV7-2	TRBJ1-2	.	TGTGCCAGCAGCTTAGCGCGAATCGGTCAGGGCTATGGCTACACCTTC	CASSLARIGQGYGYTF
.	TRBV28	TRBJ2-6	once	TGTGCCAGCAGTTCATTAGCGGCTAATAGTCCCGTCCTGACTTTC	CASSSLAANSPVLTF
.	TRBV6-5	TRBJ2-7	.	TGTGCCAGCACCCGGGTAGGGGTATTCTACGAGCAGTACTTC	CASTRVGVFYEQYF
.	TRBV28	TRBJ1-5	.	TGTGCCAGCGGGACTCTCGGGGGGCCCCAGCATTTT	CASGTLGGPQHF
TRBD1	TRBV28	TRBJ1-5	.	TGTGCCAGCAGTTTAAATGGGTTGGGACAGCAAGTCAATCAGCCCCAGCATTTT	CASSLNGLGQQVNQPQHF
TRBD1	TRBV7-9	TRBJ2-7	.	TGTGCCAGCAGCCCCGGACAGGGGGCCGACGAGCAGTACTTC	CASSPGQGADEQYF
TRBD2	TRBV10-1	TRBJ2-3	.	TGCGCCAGCAGCCGGCGGGAGGTTGGAACAGATACGCAGTATTTT	CASSRREVGTDTQYF
.	TRBV7-8	TRBJ1-1	.	TGTGCCAGCAGCTTATCCTACGGGGAAGTGACTGAAGCTTTCTTT	CASSLSYGEVTEAFF
.	TRBV5-1	TRBJ2-5	.	TGCGCCAGCAGTTCGTTCGGGAACCTCCAAGAGACCCAGTACTTC	CASSSFGNLQETQYF
TRBD1	TRBV6-1	TRBJ1-5	once	TGTGCCAGCAATTTTGGACAGGGTGGTCAGCCCCAGCATTTT	CASNFGQGGQPQHF
.	TRBV7-9	TRBJ2-7	.	TGTGCCAGCAGCGAGGCCCAGGGCCCCTACGAGCAGTACTTC	CASSEAQGPYEQYF
TRBD2	TRBV10-3	TRBJ2-2	.	TGTGCCATCAGGGGACTAGCGGGAGGGCGAGGCACCGGGGAGCTGTTTTTT	CAIRGLAGGRGTGELFF
.	TRBV27	TRBJ1-6	.	TGTGCCAGCAGTTTATACGGTTCACCCCTCCACTTT	CASSLYGSPLHF
.	TRBV15	TRBJ2-3	.	TGTGCCACCAGCAGAGATGGGGCGGATACGCAGTATTTT	CATSRDGADTQYF
.	TRBV28	TRBJ1-1	few	TGTGCCAGCAGGATTTTCAGGGGTGCTGAAGCTTTCTTT	CASRIFRGAEAFF
TRBD1	TRBV19	TRBJ2-1	.	TGTGCCAGTAGGTGGGTACAGGGGAATGAGCAGTTCTTC	CASRWVQGNEQFF
.	TRBV10-2	TRBJ2-1	.	TGCGCCAGCACCAGTGGGGGGGAGCAGTTCTTC	CASTSGGEQFF
.	TRBV6-6	TRBJ1-1	.	TGTGCCAGCAGTTACTCGCGGGGCCGCGAGGGGCAAGCTTTCTTT	CASSYSRGREGQAFF
.	TRBV5-1	TRBJ1-1	.	TGCGCCAGCAGCTTGGCCGGAGACAACACTGAAGCTTTCTTT	CASSLAGDNTEAFF
.	TRBV7-8	TRBJ2-1	few	TGTGCCAGCAGCCCCCAGAATGAGCAGTTCTTC	CASSPQNEQFF
TRBD1	TRBV7-9	TRBJ2-7	.	TGTGCCAGCAGCACGCAGGGGGCTTGGTCGTACGAGCAGTACTTC	CASSTQGAWSYEQYF
.	TRBV19	TRBJ2-1	.	TGTGCCAGTAGTATTGCTCAGTTACCCCCGCTTAATGAGCAGTTCTTC	CASSIAQLPPLNEQFF
TRBD1	TRBV11-2	TRBJ2-7	.	TGTGCCAGCAGCTTAGCCGGGACAGGGTCGGGGGAGCAGTACTTC	CASSLAGTGSGEQYF
.	TRBV10-3	TRBJ1-2	.	TGTGCCATCAGTGAAGGGGGAACTAACTATGGCTACACCTTC	CAISEGGTNYGYTF
.	TRBV7-3	TRBJ2-2	.	TGTGCCAGCAGCTTTTCGGCCCCCCCGGGCACCGGGGAGCTGTTTTTT	CASSFSAPPGTGELFF